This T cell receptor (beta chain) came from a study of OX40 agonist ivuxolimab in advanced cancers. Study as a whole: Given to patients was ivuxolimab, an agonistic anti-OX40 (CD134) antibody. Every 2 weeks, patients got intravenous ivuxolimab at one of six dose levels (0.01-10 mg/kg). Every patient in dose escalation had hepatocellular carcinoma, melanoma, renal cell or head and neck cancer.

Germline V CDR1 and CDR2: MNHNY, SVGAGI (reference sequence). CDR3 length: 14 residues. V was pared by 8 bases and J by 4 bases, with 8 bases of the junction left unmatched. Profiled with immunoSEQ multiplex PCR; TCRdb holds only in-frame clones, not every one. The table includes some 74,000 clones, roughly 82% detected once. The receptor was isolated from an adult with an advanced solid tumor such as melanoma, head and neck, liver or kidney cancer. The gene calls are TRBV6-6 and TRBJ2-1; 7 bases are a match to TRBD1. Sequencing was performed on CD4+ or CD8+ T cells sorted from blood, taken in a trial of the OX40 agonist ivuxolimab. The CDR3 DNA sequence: TGTGCCAGCTCACCCACACAGGGGTACAATGAGCAGTTCTTC. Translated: CASSPTQGYNEQFF.